A selection of T cell receptor beta chains follows, all from one sample in a study of blood T cell repertoires in COVID-19. Data came from immunoSEQ multiplex PCR; TCRdb stores just in-frame clones and leaves some out. The sample contains more than 200,000 clones, approximately 91% of which appear only once. The sample taken for sequencing was peripheral blood. The receptor set was obtained from a human donor in a cohort sampled during active COVID-19. Both conserved end residues are part of each CDR3. The order of the fields is CDR3 DNA, CDR3 protein, D gene, J gene, clone size, CDR3 length, V gene. A D gene is named only where the DNA matches it firmly. For some rows the clone size is stated as once, few or many, or as a class when expanded; others skip it.

TGTGCCAGCAGCTTAGATCGGGGGGGCGCGGGAGCTTTCTTT,CASSLDRGGAGAFF,NA,TRBJ1-1,NA,14,TRBV11-2
TGTGCCAGCAGTGACCTACTTCAGGGGGCGGGGATCACTGAAGCTTTCTTT,CASSDLLQGAGITEAFF,TRBD1,TRBJ1-1,few,17,TRBV25-1
TGTGCCAGCAGCCCGGACAGTTACGAGCAGTACTTC,CASSPDSYEQYF,NA,TRBJ2-7,once,12,TRBV5-8
TGTGCCAGCAGACCGACAGGGGCGGGGTCACCCCTCCACTTT,CASRPTGAGSPLHF,TRBD1,TRBJ1-6,NA,14,TRBV7-2
TGTGCCAGTAGTATAGATTCCAGGAAGCCTCTTAACTATGGCTACACCTTC,CASSIDSRKPLNYGYTF,NA,TRBJ1-2,once,17,TRBV19
TGTGCCAGCAGAGAAAGAGACTCGAATTCCTACGAGCAGTACTTC,CASRERDSNSYEQYF,NA,TRBJ2-7,NA,15,TRBV27
TGTGCCAGCAGCTTAGCGGGACTAGCGGGAGTTTCCAACTTC,CASSLAGLAGVSNF,TRBD2,TRBJ2-7,NA,14,TRBV11-2
TGTGCCAGCAGCTTAGGGCGGGGAGTACCCTACAATGAGCAGTTCTTC,CASSLGRGVPYNEQFF,NA,TRBJ2-1,NA,16,TRBV11-2
TGTGCCAGCAGCTTGGCAGGGAATAATTCACCCCTCCACTTT,CASSLAGNNSPLHF,NA,TRBJ1-6,NA,14,TRBV5-4
TGTGCCAGCAGCCAAGATCCGGCCCGGCGGGCTTTCTTT,CASSQDPARRAFF,NA,TRBJ1-1,NA,13,TRBV3-1/TRBV3-2
TGTGCCAGCAGCCGGGCGGGTTCGAACACTGAAGCTTTCTTT,CASSRAGSNTEAFF,NA,TRBJ1-1,NA,14,TRBV6-5
TGTGCCAGCAGTTTGTTTAGGCAGGGGGCTAACTATGGCTACACCTTC,CASSLFRQGANYGYTF,TRBD1,TRBJ1-2,once,16,TRBV27
TGTGCCAGCTCATCAAGACTAGCGGGAGAAGAGACCCAGTACTTC,CASSSRLAGEETQYF,TRBD2,TRBJ2-5,NA,15,TRBV18
TGTGCCAGCAGGGGGGAGGGGGGCACTGAAGCTTTCTTT,CASRGEGGTEAFF,NA,TRBJ1-1,NA,13,TRBV6-6
TGTGCCAGCAGCTTGGAGCCACAGGGTTTTACTGAAGCTTTCTTT,CASSLEPQGFTEAFF,NA,TRBJ1-1,NA,15,TRBV5-4
TGTGCCAGCAGCCTCCCAAGCACAGATACGCAGTATTTT,CASSLPSTDTQYF,NA,TRBJ2-3,NA,13,TRBV3-1/TRBV3-2
TGTGCCAGCAGCTTAGACAGGGGGGGGAATGAGCAGTTCTTC,CASSLDRGGNEQFF,NA,TRBJ2-1,NA,14,TRBV7-6
TGTGCCAGCAGTCCCCTTTTAGGAGAAGAGACCCAGTACTTC,CASSPLLGEETQYF,NA,TRBJ2-5,NA,14,TRBV6-2/TRBV6-3
TGTGCTAGTGGTTTGATCTTGGGAGGCTACTCCTACGAGCAGTACTTC,CASGLILGGYSYEQYF,NA,TRBJ2-7,NA,16,TRBV12-5
TGTGCCAGTAGTATATATCGCCGAGGTGAGCAGTTCTTC,CASSIYRRGEQFF,NA,TRBJ2-1,once,13,TRBV19
TGTGCCAGCAGGACGCGTAGGGGTCACGAGCAGTACTTC,CASRTRRGHEQYF,NA,TRBJ2-7,NA,13,TRBV12-3/TRBV12-4
TGCAGTGCTGAACTTTACGAGCAGTACTTC,CSAELYEQYF,NA,TRBJ2-7,once,10,TRBV20-1
TGTGCCAGCAGCATGGACAGGGTCTCCTACGAGCAGTACTTC,CASSMDRVSYEQYF,TRBD1,TRBJ2-7,NA,14,TRBV7-2
TGCGCCAGCAGCCAGGGACTAGCGGGAGCAGGTGAGCAGTTCTTC,CASSQGLAGAGEQFF,TRBD2,TRBJ2-1,NA,15,TRBV4-3
TGTGCCAGCAGTCTCCGACTCGAGCAGTACTTC,CASSLRLEQYF,NA,TRBJ2-7,once,11,TRBV28
TGTGCCATCAGTGACCTAGTCGAGCAGTACTTC,CAISDLVEQYF,NA,TRBJ2-7,NA,11,TRBV10-3
TGTGCCAGCAGTCCACAGGGCTACAATGAGCAGTTCTTC,CASSPQGYNEQFF,NA,TRBJ2-1,once,13,TRBV6-2/TRBV6-3
TGTGCCACCAGTGTGGCAGGACAGGGCAATCAGCCCCAGCATTTT,CATSVAGQGNQPQHF,TRBD1,TRBJ1-5,NA,15,TRBV24-1
TGCGCCAGCAGCCAAGGTCTAAATGCTCTCTACGAGCAGTACTTC,CASSQGLNALYEQYF,NA,TRBJ2-7,NA,15,TRBV4-3
TGCGCCAGCAGCTTGGCTCTGGGCCCAGAGACCCAGTACTTC,CASSLALGPETQYF,NA,TRBJ2-5,NA,14,TRBV5-1
TGTGCCAGCAGTTACGGCGGCAGCCGCTACGAGCAGTACTTC,CASSYGGSRYEQYF,NA,TRBJ2-7,few,14,TRBV6-2/TRBV6-3
TGTGCCAGCAGCAAGGGACTAGCGGGGGGGAATCGGTTCTTC,CASSKGLAGGNRFF,TRBD2,TRBJ2-1,NA,14,TRBV7-2
TGCAGTGCTAATGGTCCCGGTGGCTACACCTTC,CSANGPGGYTF,NA,TRBJ1-2,NA,11,TRBV20-1
TGTGCCATCAGTCCGAGGACACACAGCCAAGAGACCCAGTACTTC,CAISPRTHSQETQYF,NA,TRBJ2-5,NA,15,TRBV10-3
TGTGCCAGCAGCACCCTTTACAGATACTACGAGCAGTACTTC,CASSTLYRYYEQYF,NA,TRBJ2-7,NA,14,TRBV5-6
TGTGCCAGCAGCTTAGCCCCGAGCAATCAGCCCCAGCATTTT,CASSLAPSNQPQHF,NA,TRBJ1-5,NA,14,TRBV7-2
TGTGCCACCAGCGCACTAGGGCTCCGGTCCTCAGATACGCAGTATTTT,CATSALGLRSSDTQYF,NA,TRBJ2-3,NA,16,TRBV24-1
TGTGCCAGCAGCCAAGTGGGACAGGGGGTGACGAATCAGCCCCAGCATTTT,CASSQVGQGVTNQPQHF,TRBD1,TRBJ1-5,NA,17,TRBV3-1/TRBV3-2
TGTGCCAGCAGTTACTCGAGGACAGGGCTGGACGAGCAGTACTTC,CASSYSRTGLDEQYF,TRBD1,TRBJ2-7,NA,15,TRBV6-5
TGTGCCAGCAGCTTACCAGTGCAAGAGACCCAGTACTTC,CASSLPVQETQYF,NA,TRBJ2-5,NA,13,TRBV7-9
TGCGCCAGCGCCCCAGGGGGGCCAGGGGCCAACGTCCTGACTTTC,CASAPGGPGANVLTF,NA,TRBJ2-6,once,15,TRBV5-1
TGTGCCCGTAGAGGCTATGGCTACACCTTC,CARRGYGYTF,NA,TRBJ1-2,few,10,TRBV15
TGTGCCAGCAGCTTCGGACAGGGGGGGTCCTACGAGCAGTACTTC,CASSFGQGGSYEQYF,TRBD1,TRBJ2-7,NA,15,TRBV5-4